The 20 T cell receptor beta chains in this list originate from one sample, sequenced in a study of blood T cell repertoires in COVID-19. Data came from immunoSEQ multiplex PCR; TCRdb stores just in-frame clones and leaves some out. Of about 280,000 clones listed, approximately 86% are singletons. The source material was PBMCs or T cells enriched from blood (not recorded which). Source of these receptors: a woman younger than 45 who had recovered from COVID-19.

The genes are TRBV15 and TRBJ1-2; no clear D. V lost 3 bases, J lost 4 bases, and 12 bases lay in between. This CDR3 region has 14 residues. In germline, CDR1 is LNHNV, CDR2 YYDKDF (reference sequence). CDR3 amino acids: CATSSSSVGYGYTF. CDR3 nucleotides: TGTGCCACCAGCAGTTCCTCGGTCGGCTATGGCTACACCTTC.

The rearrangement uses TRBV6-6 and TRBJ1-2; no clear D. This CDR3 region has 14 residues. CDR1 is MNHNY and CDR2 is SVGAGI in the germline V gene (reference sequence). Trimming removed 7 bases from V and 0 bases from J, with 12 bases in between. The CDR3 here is CASTSGETNYGYTF. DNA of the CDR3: TGTGCCAGCACGAGTGGAGAGACTAACTATGGCTACACCTTC.

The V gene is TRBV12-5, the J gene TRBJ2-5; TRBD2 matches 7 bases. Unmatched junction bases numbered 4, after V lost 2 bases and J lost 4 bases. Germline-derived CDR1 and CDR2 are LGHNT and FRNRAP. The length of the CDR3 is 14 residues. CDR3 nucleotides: TGTGCTAGTGGTTTGAGGACTAGTGGAGAGACCCAGTACTTC. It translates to CASGLRTSGETQYF.

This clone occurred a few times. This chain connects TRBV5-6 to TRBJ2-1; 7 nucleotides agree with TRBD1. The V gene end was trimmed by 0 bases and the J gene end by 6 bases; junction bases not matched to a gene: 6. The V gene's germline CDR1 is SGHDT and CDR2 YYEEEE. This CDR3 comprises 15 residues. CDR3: CASSLVDRVGNEQFF. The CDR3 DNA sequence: TGTGCCAGCAGCTTGGTCGACAGGGTAGGCAATGAGCAGTTCTTC.

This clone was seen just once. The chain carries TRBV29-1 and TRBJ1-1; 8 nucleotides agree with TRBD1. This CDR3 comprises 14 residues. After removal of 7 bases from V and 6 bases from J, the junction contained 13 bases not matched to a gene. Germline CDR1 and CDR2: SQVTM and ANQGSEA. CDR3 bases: TGCAGCGAGACCAACCCAGGGGGCGCCTCTGAAGCTTTCTTT. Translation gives CSETNPGGASEAFF.

The CDR3 here is CASSQTPWAGSVHQPQHF. In DNA form, the CDR3 reads TGTGCCAGCAGCCAAACCCCTTGGGCAGGTTCGGTCCATCAGCCCCAGCATTTT. The chain is built from TRBV3-1 (or the pseudogene TRBV3-2) and TRBJ1-5; D remains unclear. V shed 2 bases and J shed 5 bases, with 22 bases lying between them. From germline, CDR1 is LGHDT and CDR2 YNNKEL (reference sequence). This CDR3 has 18 amino acids.

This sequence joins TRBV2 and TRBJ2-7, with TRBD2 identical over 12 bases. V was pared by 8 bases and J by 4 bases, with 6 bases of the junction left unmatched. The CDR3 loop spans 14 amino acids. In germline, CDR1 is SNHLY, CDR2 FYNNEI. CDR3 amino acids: CASGKGLAGYEQYF. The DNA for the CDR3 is TGTGCCAGCGGAAAGGGACTAGCGGGTTACGAGCAGTACTTC.

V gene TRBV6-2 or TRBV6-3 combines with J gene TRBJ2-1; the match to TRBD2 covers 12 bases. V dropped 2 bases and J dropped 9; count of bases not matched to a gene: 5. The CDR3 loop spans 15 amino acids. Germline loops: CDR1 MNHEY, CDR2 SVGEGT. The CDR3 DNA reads TGTGCCAGCAGTTACGGGCTAGCGGGGGGGGGTGAGCAGTTCTTC. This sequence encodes CASSYGLAGGGEQFF.

Here the CDR3 DNA reads TGTGCCAGCAGCTTTAGTCTAGCGGGCCCCTACGAGCAGTACTTC. It yields the protein CASSFSLAGPYEQYF. This sequence joins TRBV5-4 and TRBJ2-7; TRBD2 agrees at 8 bases. Germline V gives CDR1 SGHNT, CDR2 YYREEE (reference sequence). Trimming took 2 bases from V and 2 from J; bases not matched to a gene: 6. CDR3 length: 15 amino acids.

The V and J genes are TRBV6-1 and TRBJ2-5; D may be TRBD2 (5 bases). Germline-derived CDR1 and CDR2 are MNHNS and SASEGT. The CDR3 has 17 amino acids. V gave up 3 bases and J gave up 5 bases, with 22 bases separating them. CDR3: CASSDSRTFHVGETQYF. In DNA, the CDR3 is TGTGCCAGCAGTGATTCCCGGACTTTCCATGTGGGCGAGACCCAGTACTTC.

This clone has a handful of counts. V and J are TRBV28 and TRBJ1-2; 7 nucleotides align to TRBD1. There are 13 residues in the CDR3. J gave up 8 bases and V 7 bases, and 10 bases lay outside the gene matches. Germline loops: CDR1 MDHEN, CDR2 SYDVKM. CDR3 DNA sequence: TGTGCCAGCAACCTGCCAGGGGGTCTAGGCTACACCTTC. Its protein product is CASNLPGGLGYTF.

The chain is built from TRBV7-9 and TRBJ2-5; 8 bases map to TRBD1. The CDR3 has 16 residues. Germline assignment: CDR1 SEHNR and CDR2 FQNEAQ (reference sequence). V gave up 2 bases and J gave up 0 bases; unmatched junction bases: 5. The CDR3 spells CASSLPGQEYQETQYF. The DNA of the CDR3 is TGTGCCAGCAGCTTACCGGGACAGGAGTACCAAGAGACCCAGTACTTC.

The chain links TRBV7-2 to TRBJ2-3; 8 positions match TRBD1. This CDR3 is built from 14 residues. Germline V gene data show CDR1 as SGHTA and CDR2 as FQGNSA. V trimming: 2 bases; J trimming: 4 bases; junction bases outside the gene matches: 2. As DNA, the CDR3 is TGTGCCAGCAGCTTACAGGGGGCGGCAGATACGCAGTATTTT. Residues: CASSLQGAADTQYF.

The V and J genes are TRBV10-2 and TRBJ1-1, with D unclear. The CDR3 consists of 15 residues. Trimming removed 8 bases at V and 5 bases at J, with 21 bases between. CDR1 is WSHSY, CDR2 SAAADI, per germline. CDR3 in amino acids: CASQRRERGWTEAFF. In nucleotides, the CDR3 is TGCGCCAGCCAGCGGAGGGAGCGGGGTTGGACTGAAGCTTTCTTT.

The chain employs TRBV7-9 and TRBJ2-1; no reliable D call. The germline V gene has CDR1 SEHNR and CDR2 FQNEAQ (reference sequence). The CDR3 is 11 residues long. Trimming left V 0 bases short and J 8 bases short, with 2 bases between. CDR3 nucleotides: TGTGCCAGCAGCTTAGCCTATGAGCAGTTCTTC. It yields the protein CASSLAYEQFF.

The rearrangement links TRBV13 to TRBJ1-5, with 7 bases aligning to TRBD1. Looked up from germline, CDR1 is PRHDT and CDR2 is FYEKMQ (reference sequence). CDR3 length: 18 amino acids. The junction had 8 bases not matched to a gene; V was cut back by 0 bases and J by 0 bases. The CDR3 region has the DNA TGTGCCAGCAGCTTAGGCAGCTTCGGGACAGATAGCAATCAGCCCCAGCATTTT. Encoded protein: CASSLGSFGTDSNQPQHF.

CDR3 sequence: CASSSSGLASYNEQFF. The CDR3 DNA reads as TGTGCCAGCAGTTCCTCGGGACTAGCGAGCTACAATGAGCAGTTCTTC. This sequence joins TRBV27 and TRBJ2-1, with 10 bases fitting TRBD2. The trim removed 4 bases at V and 3 bases at J, leaving 6 bases unmatched. The CDR3 covers 16 residues. CDR1 and CDR2 (germline): MNHEY, SMNVEV (reference sequence).

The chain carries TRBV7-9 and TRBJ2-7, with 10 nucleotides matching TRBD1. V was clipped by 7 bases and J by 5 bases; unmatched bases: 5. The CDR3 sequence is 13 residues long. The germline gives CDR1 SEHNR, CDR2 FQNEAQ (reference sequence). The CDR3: CASKGTGANEQYF. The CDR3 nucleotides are TGTGCCAGCAAAGGGACAGGGGCGAACGAGCAGTACTTC.

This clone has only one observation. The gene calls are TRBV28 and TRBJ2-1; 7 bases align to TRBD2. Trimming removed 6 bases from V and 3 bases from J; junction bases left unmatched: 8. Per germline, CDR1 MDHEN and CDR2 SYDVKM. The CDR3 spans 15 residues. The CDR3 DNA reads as TGTGCCAGCAGAGCCCCAAGCGGGGTCTACAATGAGCAGTTCTTC. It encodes CASRAPSGVYNEQFF.

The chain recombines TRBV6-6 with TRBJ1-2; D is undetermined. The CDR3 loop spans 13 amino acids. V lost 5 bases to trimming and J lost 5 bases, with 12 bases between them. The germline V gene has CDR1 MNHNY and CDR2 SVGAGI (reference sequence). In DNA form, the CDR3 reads TGTGCCAGCAGTCGACCTACTACATATGGCTACACCTTC. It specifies CASSRPTTYGYTF.